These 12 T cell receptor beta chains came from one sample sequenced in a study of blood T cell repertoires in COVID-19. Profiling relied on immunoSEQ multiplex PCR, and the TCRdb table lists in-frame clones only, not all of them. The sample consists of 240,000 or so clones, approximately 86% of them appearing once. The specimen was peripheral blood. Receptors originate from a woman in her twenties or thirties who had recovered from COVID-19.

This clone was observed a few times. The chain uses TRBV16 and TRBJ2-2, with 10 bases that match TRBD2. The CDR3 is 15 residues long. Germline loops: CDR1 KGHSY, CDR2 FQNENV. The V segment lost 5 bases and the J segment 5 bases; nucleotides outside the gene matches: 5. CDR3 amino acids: CASSKRTSGTGELFF. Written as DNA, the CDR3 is TGTGCCAGCAGCAAGAGGACTAGCGGTACCGGGGAGCTGTTTTTT.

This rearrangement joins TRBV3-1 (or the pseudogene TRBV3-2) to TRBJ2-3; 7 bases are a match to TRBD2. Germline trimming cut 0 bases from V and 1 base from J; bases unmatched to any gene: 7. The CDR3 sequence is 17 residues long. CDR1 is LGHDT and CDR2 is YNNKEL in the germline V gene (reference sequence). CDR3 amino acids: CASSQEVQRGGTDTQYF. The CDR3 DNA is TGTGCCAGCAGCCAAGAAGTCCAGCGGGGTGGCACAGATACGCAGTATTTT.

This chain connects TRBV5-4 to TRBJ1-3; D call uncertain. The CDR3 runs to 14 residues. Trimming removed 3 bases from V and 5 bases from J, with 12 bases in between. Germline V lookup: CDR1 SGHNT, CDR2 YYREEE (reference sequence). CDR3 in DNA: TGTGCCAGCAGCTCCAACAGTCGCAGAAACACCATATATTTT. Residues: CASSSNSRRNTIYF. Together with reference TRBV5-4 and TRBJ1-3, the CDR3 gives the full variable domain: ETGVTQSPTHLIKTRGQQVTLRCSSQSGHNTVSWYQQALGQGPQFIFQYYREEENGRGNFPPRFSGLQFPNYSSELNVNALELDDSALYLCASSSNSRRNTIYFGEGSWLTVV.

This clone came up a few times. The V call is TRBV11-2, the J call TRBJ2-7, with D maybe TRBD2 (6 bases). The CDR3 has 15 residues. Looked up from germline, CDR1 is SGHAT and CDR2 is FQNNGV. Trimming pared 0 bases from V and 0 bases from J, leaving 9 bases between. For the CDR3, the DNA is TGTGCCAGCAGCTTAGAGGCGGGGAGCTCCTACGAGCAGTACTTC. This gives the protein CASSLEAGSSYEQYF.

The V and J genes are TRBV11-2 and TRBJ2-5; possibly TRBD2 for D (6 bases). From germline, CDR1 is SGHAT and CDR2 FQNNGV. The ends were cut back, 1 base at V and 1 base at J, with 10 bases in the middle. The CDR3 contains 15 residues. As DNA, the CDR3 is TGTGCCAGCAGCTTAGGAGGGACTGTCCAAGAGACCCAGTACTTC. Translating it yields CASSLGGTVQETQYF.

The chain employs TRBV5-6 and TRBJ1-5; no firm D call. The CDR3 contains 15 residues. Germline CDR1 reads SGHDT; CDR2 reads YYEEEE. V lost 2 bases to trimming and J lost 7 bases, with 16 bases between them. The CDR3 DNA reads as TGTGCCAGCAGCTTAGGGTGGCGGGCGGAACAGCCCCAGCATTTT. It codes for CASSLGWRAEQPQHF. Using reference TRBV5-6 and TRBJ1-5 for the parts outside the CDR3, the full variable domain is DAGVTQSPTHLIKTRGQQVTLRCSPKSGHDTVSWYQQALGQGPQFIFQYYEEEERQRGNFPDRFSGHQFPNYSSELNVNALLLGDSALYLCASSLGWRAEQPQHFGDGTRLSIL.

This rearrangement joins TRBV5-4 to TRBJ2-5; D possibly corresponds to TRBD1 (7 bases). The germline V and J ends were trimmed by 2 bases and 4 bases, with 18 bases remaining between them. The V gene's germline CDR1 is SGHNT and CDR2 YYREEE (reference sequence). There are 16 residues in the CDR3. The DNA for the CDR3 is TGTGCCAGCAGCTTTAAAGCTCAGGGGGGTCGAGAGACCCAGTACTTC. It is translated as CASSFKAQGGRETQYF.

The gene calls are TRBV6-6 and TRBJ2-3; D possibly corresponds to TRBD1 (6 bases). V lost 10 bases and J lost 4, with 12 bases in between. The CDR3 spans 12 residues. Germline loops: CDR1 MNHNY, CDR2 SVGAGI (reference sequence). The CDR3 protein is CATRTDSDTQYF. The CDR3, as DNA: TGTGCCACCCGGACAGACTCAGATACGCAGTATTTT.

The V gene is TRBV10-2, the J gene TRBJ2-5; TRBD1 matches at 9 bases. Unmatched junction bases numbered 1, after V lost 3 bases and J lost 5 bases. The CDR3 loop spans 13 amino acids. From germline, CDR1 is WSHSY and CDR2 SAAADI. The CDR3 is CASSDTGGETQYF. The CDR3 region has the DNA TGCGCCAGCAGTGATACAGGGGGCGAGACCCAGTACTTC.

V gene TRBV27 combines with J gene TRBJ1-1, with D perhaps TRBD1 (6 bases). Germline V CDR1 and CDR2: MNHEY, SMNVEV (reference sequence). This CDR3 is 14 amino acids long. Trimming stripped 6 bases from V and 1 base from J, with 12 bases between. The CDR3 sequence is CASRAEGENTEAFF. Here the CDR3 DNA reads TGTGCCAGCAGGGCCGAGGGGGAGAACACTGAAGCTTTCTTT.

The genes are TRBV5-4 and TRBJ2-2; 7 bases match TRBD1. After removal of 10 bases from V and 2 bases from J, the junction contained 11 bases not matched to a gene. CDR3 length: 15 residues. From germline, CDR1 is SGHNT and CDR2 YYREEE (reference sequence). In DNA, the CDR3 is TGTGCCTCCTACTCCGGGACAGACAACACCGGGGAGCTGTTTTTT. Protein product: CASYSGTDNTGELFF.

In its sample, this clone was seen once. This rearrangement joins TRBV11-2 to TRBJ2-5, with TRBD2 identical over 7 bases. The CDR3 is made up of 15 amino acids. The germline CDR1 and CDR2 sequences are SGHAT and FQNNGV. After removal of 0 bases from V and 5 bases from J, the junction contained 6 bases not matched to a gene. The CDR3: CASSLEGAAGETQYF. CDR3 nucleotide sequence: TGTGCCAGCAGCTTAGAAGGGGCAGCGGGGGAGACCCAGTACTTC.